By sample share, the clone carrying this T cell receptor (beta chain) is medium-sized. Its antigen is not identified. Original processing notes: Between-group CDR3 differences, defined by clinicopathological status, yielded a distant-metastasis classifier for papillary thyroid cancer. TCRdb reprocessed the PCR reads using MiXCR. For this entry, the V and J calls and clone size follow TCRdb and not the study's own pipeline. This sample has approximately 13,000 clones, with 12% found just once. This sample was taken from a study of metastatic and nonmetastatic thyroid tumors. Looking at the study overall: Peripheral blood and tumor or nodule samples from malignant and benign thyroid patients were compared.

Patients underwent thyroid surgery, and none had received any treatment before it. Study-wide results and caveats: It was reportedly found that TCR beta diversity was significantly higher in malignant thyroid tumors than in benign nodules, a difference seen in both blood and tumor samples.

The CDR3 has 13 amino acids. V was pared by 5 bases and J by 0 bases, with 8 bases between. Germline V gene data show CDR1 as SGHVS and CDR2 as FQNEAQ. This chain uses TRBV7-8 with TRBJ2-7; D not certain. The sequencing input was blood. This TCR derives from a female donor with papillary thyroid cancer or a benign thyroid nodule (not recorded which). Some clones in this sample may be carry-over from other donors' samples. CDR3 DNA: TGTGCCAGCAGCCTATCGAGCTCCTACGAGCAGTACTTC. Translated, it gives CASSLSSSYEQYF.